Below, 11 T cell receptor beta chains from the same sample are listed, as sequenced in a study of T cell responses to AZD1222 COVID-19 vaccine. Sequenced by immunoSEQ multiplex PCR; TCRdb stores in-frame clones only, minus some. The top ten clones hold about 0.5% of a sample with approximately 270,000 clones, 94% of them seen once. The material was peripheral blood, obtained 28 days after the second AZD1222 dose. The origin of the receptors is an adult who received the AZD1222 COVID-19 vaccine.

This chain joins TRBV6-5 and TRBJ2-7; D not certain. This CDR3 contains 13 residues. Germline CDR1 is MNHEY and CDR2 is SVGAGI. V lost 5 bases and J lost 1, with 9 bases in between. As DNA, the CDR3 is TGTGCCAGCAGTAAACGGGCATCCTACGAGCAGTACTTC. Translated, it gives CASSKRASYEQYF.

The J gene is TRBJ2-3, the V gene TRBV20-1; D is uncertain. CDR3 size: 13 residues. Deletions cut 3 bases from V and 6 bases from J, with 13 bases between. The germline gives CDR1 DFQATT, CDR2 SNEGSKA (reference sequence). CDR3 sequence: CSASAPPVDTQYF. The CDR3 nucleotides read TGCAGTGCTAGTGCCCCCCCTGTGGATACGCAGTATTTT.

The CDR3 nucleotides read TGTGCCAGCAGCCCCAAACGGAAGACCCAGTACTTC. Translation: CASSPKRKTQYF. The rearrangement uses TRBV27 and TRBJ2-5; no definite D call. V was shortened by 6 bases and J by 6 bases, with 11 bases between the two germline ends. The CDR3 has 12 residues. Germline values: CDR1 MNHEY, CDR2 SMNVEV (reference sequence).

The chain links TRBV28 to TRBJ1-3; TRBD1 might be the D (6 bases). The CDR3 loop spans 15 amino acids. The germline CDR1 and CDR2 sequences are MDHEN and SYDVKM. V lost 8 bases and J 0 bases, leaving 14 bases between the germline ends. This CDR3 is CASAKGDISGNTIYF. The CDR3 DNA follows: TGTGCCAGCGCAAAAGGGGACATCTCTGGAAACACCATATATTTT.

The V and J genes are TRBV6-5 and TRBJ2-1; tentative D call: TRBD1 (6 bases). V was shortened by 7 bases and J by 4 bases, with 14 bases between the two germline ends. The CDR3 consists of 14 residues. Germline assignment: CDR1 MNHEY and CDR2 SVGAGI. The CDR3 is CASTLQGEYNEQFF. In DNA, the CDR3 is TGTGCCAGCACCTTACAGGGAGAGTACAATGAGCAGTTCTTC.

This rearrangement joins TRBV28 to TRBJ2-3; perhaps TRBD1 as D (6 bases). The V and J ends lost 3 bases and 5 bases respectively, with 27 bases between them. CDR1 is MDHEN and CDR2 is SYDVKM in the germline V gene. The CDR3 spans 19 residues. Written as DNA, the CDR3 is TGTGCCAGCAGTTTTCAGGGGCACCCCGTGAGCCCCCGAGGAGATACGCAGTATTTT. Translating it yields CASSFQGHPVSPRGDTQYF.

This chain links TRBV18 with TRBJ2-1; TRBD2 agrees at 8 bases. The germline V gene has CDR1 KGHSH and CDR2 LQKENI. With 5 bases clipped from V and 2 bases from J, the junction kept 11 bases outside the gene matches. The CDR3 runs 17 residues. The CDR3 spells CASSTSSSGGTYNEQFF. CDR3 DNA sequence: TGTGCCAGCTCAACATCGTCAAGCGGGGGTACCTACAATGAGCAGTTCTTC.

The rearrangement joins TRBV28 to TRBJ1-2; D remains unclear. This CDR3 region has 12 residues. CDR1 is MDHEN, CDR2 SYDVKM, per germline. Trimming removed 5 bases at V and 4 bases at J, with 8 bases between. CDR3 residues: CASSPSFYGYTF. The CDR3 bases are TGTGCCAGCAGTCCCTCATTCTATGGCTACACCTTC.

CDR3 loop: CASSPGLGDIDTQYF. The CDR3, as DNA: TGTGCCAGCAGCCCGGGACTAGGGGACATAGATACGCAGTATTTT. This chain joins TRBV7-7 and TRBJ2-3; 8 bases align to TRBD2. CDR1 is SSHAT and CDR2 is FNYEAQ in the germline V gene (reference sequence). The ends lost 5 bases at V and 5 bases at J; junction bases unmatched: 9. The CDR3 consists of 15 residues.

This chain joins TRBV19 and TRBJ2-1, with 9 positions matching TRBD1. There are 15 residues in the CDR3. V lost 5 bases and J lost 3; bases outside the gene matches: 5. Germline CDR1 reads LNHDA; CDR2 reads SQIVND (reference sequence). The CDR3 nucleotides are TGTGCCAGTAGTGTTGGGACAGGGAACTACAATGAGCAGTTCTTC. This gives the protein CASSVGTGNYNEQFF.

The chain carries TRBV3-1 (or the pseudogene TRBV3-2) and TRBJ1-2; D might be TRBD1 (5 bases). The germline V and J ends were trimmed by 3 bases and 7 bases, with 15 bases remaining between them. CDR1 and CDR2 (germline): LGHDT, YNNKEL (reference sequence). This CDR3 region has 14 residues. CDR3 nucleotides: TGTGCCAGCAGCCAGGAGCGGGTAGGGACTGGCTACACCTTC. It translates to CASSQERVGTGYTF.